These 28 T cell receptor beta chains were sequenced from one sample in a study of control samples from healthy donors and cancer patients. The repertoire was sequenced with immunoSEQ multiplex PCR; TCRdb's copy has only in-frame clones and lacks some. The sample records some 120,000 clones, just under 90% being singletons. The specimen was blood. These TCRs come from a man aged 25 to 45 in good health.

This chain links TRBV11-2 with TRBJ1-1; D possibly corresponds to TRBD1 (6 bases). The CDR3 loop spans 14 amino acids. V lost 1 base to trimming and J lost 10 bases, with 16 bases between them. Germline lookup yields CDR1 SGHAT and CDR2 FQNNGV. The CDR3 DNA follows: TGTGCCAGCAGCTTAGTAGCTGGGTGGGGGCGAGCTTTCTTT. Protein sequence: CASSLVAGWGRAFF. The variable domain in full, completed from reference TRBV11-2 and TRBJ1-1, reads EAGVAQSPRYKIIEKRQSVAFWCNPISGHATLYWYQQILGQGPKLLIQFQNNGVVDDSQLPKDRFSAERLKGVDSTLKIQPAKLEDSAVYLCASSLVAGWGRAFFGQGTRLTVV.

The rearrangement joins TRBV19 to TRBJ2-7; D gene unclear. The germline gives CDR1 LNHDA, CDR2 SQIVND (reference sequence). The ends were cut back, 2 bases at V and 7 bases at J, with 15 bases in the middle. The CDR3 covers 14 residues. CDR3 amino acids: CASSINLVGREQYF. The CDR3 bases are TGTGCCAGTAGTATAAATCTGGTAGGGCGAGAGCAGTACTTC.

The rearrangement joins TRBV4-1 to TRBJ2-2, with TRBD1 identical over 8 bases. The junction had 7 bases not matched to a gene; V was cut back by 3 bases and J by 4 bases. The germline CDR1 and CDR2 sequences are MGHRA and YSYEKL. There are 16 residues in the CDR3. This chain's CDR3 is CASSHRTGSATGELFF. The CDR3 DNA reads as TGCGCCAGCAGCCACCGGACAGGGTCGGCCACCGGGGAGCTGTTTTTT.

The chain combines TRBV5-1 with TRBJ2-2; no reliable D call. Trimming removed 7 bases from V and 1 base from J, with 17 bases in between. Looked up from germline, CDR1 is SGHRS and CDR2 is YFSETQ. CDR3 length: 16 amino acids. CDR3 region: CASRNLKTGNTGELFF. The CDR3 bases are TGCGCCAGCCGGAACTTAAAGACGGGGAACACCGGGGAGCTGTTTTTT.

The chain employs TRBV5-1 and TRBJ2-7, with 10 bases fitting TRBD1. The J segment lost 6 bases and the V segment lost 0 bases, leaving 6 bases of the junction unmatched. CDR3 length: 15 residues. Germline loops: CDR1 SGHRS, CDR2 YFSETQ. The CDR3 coding sequence is TGCGCCAGCAGCTTGGCCGGGGACAGGGGCGGCGAGCAGTACTTC. Amino acid sequence: CASSLAGDRGGEQYF.

The rearrangement links TRBV11-3 to TRBJ1-1, with no clear D. CDR3 size: 14 residues. V was pared by 0 bases and J by 11 bases, with 16 bases between. CDR1 is SGHNT and CDR2 is YENEEA in the germline V gene. The CDR3 here is CASSLDLTTVRAFF. The CDR3 DNA follows: TGTGCCAGCAGCTTAGATCTAACAACCGTTCGGGCTTTCTTT. The full variable domain, its missing parts supplied by reference TRBV11-3 and TRBJ1-1, is EAGVVQSPRYKIIEKKQPVAFWCNPISGHNTLYWYLQNLGQGPELLIRYENEEAVDDSQLPKDRFSAERLKGVDSTLKIQPAELGDSAVYLCASSLDLTTVRAFFGQGTRLTVV.

The chain is built from TRBV6-5 and TRBJ2-1; D not resolved. The CDR3 is made up of 12 amino acids. Trimming took off 6 bases at V and 6 bases at J, with 9 bases between the two ends. From germline, CDR1 is MNHEY and CDR2 SVGAGI. The CDR3 DNA follows: TGTGCCAGCAGCCGGACCATCAATGAGCAGTTCTTC. Amino acids: CASSRTINEQFF.

The chain employs TRBV14 and TRBJ1-1; D possibly corresponds to TRBD1 (5 bases). Trimming took off 0 bases at V and 1 base at J, with 12 bases between the two ends. This CDR3 comprises 16 residues. CDR1 and CDR2 (germline): SGHDN, FVKESK. The CDR3 sequence is CASSQEGQARNTEAFF. The CDR3 nucleotides read TGTGCCAGCAGCCAAGAGGGGCAGGCGCGGAACACTGAAGCTTTCTTT.

V usage is TRBV3-1 (or the pseudogene TRBV3-2) and J usage is TRBJ2-3; 9 nucleotides align to TRBD2. With 2 bases clipped from V and 0 bases from J, the junction kept 12 bases outside the gene matches. Germline CDR1 is LGHDT and CDR2 is YNNKEL (reference sequence). The CDR3 extends over 19 amino acids. Written as DNA, the CDR3 is TGTGCCAGCAGCCAATCCGTACCTAGCGGGGCCCCTAGCACAGATACGCAGTATTTT. Translating it yields CASSQSVPSGAPSTDTQYF.

This sequence joins TRBV30 and TRBJ1-2; D not resolved. The CDR3 sequence is 11 residues long. Per germline, CDR1 GTSNPN and CDR2 SVGIG (reference sequence). V was cut by 4 bases and J by 5 bases, with 8 bases left in between. The CDR3 bases are TGTGCCTGGAATCCGGGGTATGGCTACACCTTC. Amino acids: CAWNPGYGYTF.

This clone was recorded once. The chain has TRBV20-1 and TRBJ2-2; D may match TRBD1 or TRBD2 (6 bases each). V was clipped by 3 bases and J by 6 bases, with 14 bases between them. Per the germline V gene, CDR1 is DFQATT and CDR2 is SNEGSKA (reference sequence). CDR3 size: 14 residues. This CDR3 is CSASPSGAPGELFF. CDR3 sequence (DNA): TGCAGTGCTAGTCCATCGGGGGCCCCCGGGGAGCTGTTTTTT.

The CDR3 spells CASSLLRQDYGYTF. The CDR3 DNA follows: TGTGCCAGCAGTCTACTTCGACAAGACTATGGCTACACCTTC. The chain combines TRBV2 with TRBJ1-2; no reliable D call. Trimming shortened V by 5 bases and J by 3 bases, and 13 bases separated the two germline ends. There are 14 residues in the CDR3. Germline V gene lookup returns CDR1 SNHLY and CDR2 FYNNEI.

Only a few counts were recorded for this clone. The rearrangement uses TRBV7-9 and TRBJ2-7, with no clear D. This CDR3 contains 13 residues. Trimming left V 4 bases short and J 4 bases short, with 11 bases between. Germline CDR1 SEHNR, CDR2 FQNEAQ (reference sequence). The CDR3 region is CASSSGPKYEQYF. Here the CDR3 DNA reads TGTGCCAGCAGCTCGGGCCCGAAATACGAGCAGTACTTC.

This chain connects TRBV6-5 to TRBJ2-1; D may be TRBD2 (5 bases). V dropped 0 bases and J dropped 0 bases, with 6 bases sitting between them. This CDR3 is 15 amino acids long. Germline CDR1 and CDR2: MNHEY and SVGAGI. CDR3 residues: CASSYSGSSYNEQFF. CDR3 in DNA: TGTGCCAGCAGTTACTCTGGGAGCTCCTACAATGAGCAGTTCTTC.

This clone has more than one count but fewer than ten. The chain combines TRBV30 with TRBJ1-1; D unresolved. Germline V gene lookup returns CDR1 GTSNPN and CDR2 SVGIG (reference sequence). The V and J ends lost 7 bases and 7 bases respectively, with 13 bases between them. This CDR3 is 11 amino acids long. This CDR3 is CASTRRFEAFF. DNA of the CDR3: TGTGCCTCGACCAGAAGGTTTGAAGCTTTCTTT.

This sequence joins TRBV10-2 and TRBJ2-3; D is uncertain. Germline CDR1 WSHSY, CDR2 SAAADI. V lost 6 bases and J lost 6, with 7 bases in between. This CDR3 spans 11 amino acids. In nucleotides, the CDR3 is TGCGCCAGCAGAAAACAGGATACGCAGTATTTT. Translated: CASRKQDTQYF.

The chain uses TRBV30 and TRBJ1-1, with D possibly matching TRBD1 (5 bases). CDR1 GTSNPN and CDR2 SVGIG come from the germline V gene (reference sequence). This CDR3 is 13 amino acids long. Trimming stripped 3 bases from V and 6 bases from J, with 14 bases between. The CDR3 sequence: CAWRGIGEAEAFF. CDR3 bases: TGTGCCTGGAGGGGAATAGGGGAGGCTGAAGCTTTCTTT.

This clone was seen a handful of times. This chain uses TRBV11-3 with TRBJ2-2, with 9 nucleotides matching TRBD1. With 1 base clipped from V and 5 bases from J, the junction kept 5 bases outside the gene matches. The CDR3 length is 16 residues. Germline CDR1 is SGHNT and CDR2 is YENEEA. CDR3 loop: CASSLAHRGRTGELFF. The CDR3 nucleotides are TGTGCCAGCAGCTTAGCTCACAGGGGGCGAACCGGGGAGCTGTTTTTT.

This chain links TRBV14 with TRBJ2-4; TRBD2 is a possible D gene (6 bases). Germline CDR1 is SGHDN and CDR2 is FVKESK. The CDR3 extends over 17 amino acids. The ends were cut back, 0 bases at V and 0 bases at J, with 12 bases in the middle. CDR3: CASSQEEGRLAKNIQYF. DNA of the CDR3: TGTGCCAGCAGCCAAGAGGAGGGCCGGCTAGCCAAAAACATTCAGTACTTC.

This chain uses TRBV6-1 with TRBJ1-5; D gene uncertain. Trimming pared 2 bases from V and 3 bases from J, leaving 5 bases between. CDR1 and CDR2 (germline): MNHNS, SASEGT. The length of the CDR3 is 13 residues. The CDR3 coding sequence is TGTGCCAGCAGTGAACACCTCAATCAGCCCCAGCATTTT. Residues: CASSEHLNQPQHF.

CDR3 sequence: CASSEYGGYGYGYTF. The CDR3 DNA reads as TGTGCCAGCAGTGAATATGGGGGGTATGGCTATGGCTACACCTTC. This chain uses TRBV25-1 with TRBJ1-2; D may be TRBD1 (5 bases). Germline V gene sequence: CDR1 MGHDK, CDR2 SYGVNS. The CDR3 is made up of 15 amino acids. Trimming removed 0 bases from V and 4 bases from J, with 12 bases in between.

This chain connects TRBV19 to TRBJ1-1, with D uncertain. This CDR3 spans 17 amino acids. V was clipped by 5 bases and J by 1 base, with 20 bases between them. Germline V gene data show CDR1 as LNHDA and CDR2 as SQIVND (reference sequence). The CDR3 loop is CASSGIGLSFENTEAFF. CDR3 DNA: TGTGCCAGTAGTGGAATCGGGCTTTCCTTTGAGAACACTGAAGCTTTCTTT.

This chain links TRBV3-1 (or the pseudogene TRBV3-2) with TRBJ2-6; D uncertain. Germline V CDR1 and CDR2: LGHDT, YNNKEL (reference sequence). Trimming removed 7 bases at V and 0 bases at J, with 7 bases between. The CDR3 extends over 14 amino acids. The CDR3 sequence is CASTASSGANVLTF. CDR3 nucleotide sequence: TGTGCCAGCACCGCCAGCTCTGGGGCCAACGTCCTGACTTTC.

The V gene is TRBV7-2, the J gene TRBJ1-3, with no clear D. V was cut by 5 bases and J by 0 bases, with 5 bases left in between. CDR1 and CDR2 (germline): SGHTA, FQGNSA. The CDR3 contains 13 residues. CDR3 in amino acids: CASSQFSGNTIYF. The CDR3 DNA follows: TGTGCCAGCAGCCAATTCTCTGGAAACACCATATATTTT.

The chain couples TRBV10-2 to TRBJ2-2, with D maybe TRBD1 (6 bases). This CDR3 is built from 13 residues. V lost 8 bases to trimming and J lost 2 bases, with 9 bases between them. Germline CDR1 and CDR2: WSHSY and SAAADI. The CDR3 DNA reads TGCGCCAGCGGGGGACAAAACACCGGGGAGCTGTTTTTT. Translated: CASGGQNTGELFF.

The DNA of the CDR3 is TGTGCCAGTAGTATCGCGCAGGATATCTATGGCTACACCTTC. It specifies CASSIAQDIYGYTF. This chain joins TRBV19 and TRBJ1-2; D unresolved. Germline values: CDR1 LNHDA, CDR2 SQIVND (reference sequence). The CDR3 has 14 residues. The V gene lost 3 bases and the J gene lost 4 bases, with 12 bases spanning the gap.

J is TRBJ1-2 and V is TRBV30; 10 positions agree with TRBD1. The junction had 10 bases not matched to a gene; V was cut back by 8 bases and J by 4 bases. CDR1 is GTSNPN, CDR2 SVGIG, per germline (reference sequence). This CDR3 region has 14 residues. In DNA form, the CDR3 reads TGTGCCAGCCTCCCGACAGGGGGCTTCTATGGCTACACCTTC. Its protein is CASLPTGGFYGYTF.

The genes are TRBV7-8 and TRBJ1-4; weak D call: TRBD1 (6 bases). From germline, CDR1 is SGHVS and CDR2 FQNEAQ. This CDR3 has 15 amino acids. V was trimmed by 5 bases and J by 4 bases, leaving 14 bases between them. Here the CDR3 reads CASSPLTGSNEKLFF. The CDR3 DNA reads as TGTGCCAGCAGCCCCCTGACAGGAAGTAATGAAAAACTGTTTTTT.